What follows are 26 T cell receptor beta chains derived from one specimen sequenced in a study of early T cells in non-severe SARS-CoV-2 infection. Via MiXCR, TCRdb re-called the 5' RACE reads, giving one row per CDR3 protein. Found here are some 66,000 distinct CDR3 sequences, approximately 9% of them singletons; the top ten hold about 3.5%. Sequencing was done on a sample of whole blood. These receptors were taken from an adult who was a healthcare worker with PCR-confirmed SARS-CoV-2 infection or an uninfected control (not recorded which).

A few counts support this clonotype. The rearrangement links TRBV20-1 to TRBJ2-3; D gene unclear. Trimming took off 3 bases at V and 4 bases at J, with 8 bases between the two ends. The germline V gene encodes CDR1 DFQATT and CDR2 SNEGSKA (reference sequence). The CDR3 runs 12 residues. As DNA, the CDR3 is TGCAGTGCTAGTGGGATAGCAGATACGCAGTATTTT. Protein: CSASGIADTQYF.

This clonotype has more than one count but fewer than ten. The chain uses TRBV3-1 and TRBJ1-2; a weak D match, TRBD1 (5 bases). V was shortened by 4 bases and J by 7 bases, with 10 bases between the two germline ends. Germline V gives CDR1 LGHDT, CDR2 YNNKEL (reference sequence). The CDR3 consists of 12 residues. In nucleotides, the CDR3 is TGTGCCAGCAGCCGGGGGGAATTTGGCTACACCTTC. It encodes CASSRGEFGYTF.

This clonotype has a count of ten or more. V usage is TRBV4-3 and J usage is TRBJ2-5, with 7 nucleotides matching TRBD2. Unmatched junction bases numbered 17, after V lost 0 bases and J lost 7 bases. The germline gives CDR1 LGHNA, CDR2 YSLEER. This CDR3 spans 18 amino acids. CDR3 DNA: TGCGCCAGCAGCCAAGATCTACCCGGACTAGTACTCGTAGGGACCCAGTACTTC. This sequence encodes CASSQDLPGLVLVGTQYF.

This clonotype was counted many times. V and J are TRBV30 and TRBJ1-2; no clear D gene. Trimming left V 4 bases short and J 4 bases short, with 13 bases between. The germline V gene has CDR1 GTSNPN and CDR2 SVGIG (reference sequence). CDR3 length equals 13 residues. The CDR3 region has the DNA TGTGCCTGGACTGTGGGTTCCGGCTATGGCTACACCTTC. Encoded protein: CAWTVGSGYGYTF.

Ten or more counts support this clonotype. The V call is TRBV20-1, the J call TRBJ2-7, with 7 nucleotides matching TRBD2. The CDR3 contains 15 residues. Losses at the gene ends were 5 bases for V and 0 bases for J; bases not matched to a gene: 10. Germline V CDR1 and CDR2: DFQATT, SNEGSKA (reference sequence). DNA for the CDR3: TGCAGTGCTTGTTGCGGGAGCCGGACCTCCTACGAGCAGTACTTC. Translating gives CSACCGSRTSYEQYF.

The chain is built from TRBV11-3 and TRBJ2-2; D gene unclear. The germline V and J ends were trimmed by 3 bases and 0 bases, with 8 bases remaining between them. There are 15 residues in the CDR3. Germline CDR1 is SGHNT and CDR2 is YENEEA. The CDR3 reads CASSFDGPNTGELFF. In DNA form, the CDR3 reads TGTGCCAGCAGCTTCGACGGGCCGAACACCGGGGAGCTGTTTTTT. Full variable domain (remainder filled in from reference TRBV11-3 and TRBJ2-2): EAGVVQSPRYKIIEKKQPVAFWCNPISGHNTLYWYLQNLGQGPELLIRYENEEAVDDSQLPKDRFSAERLKGVDSTLKIQPAELGDSAVYLCASSFDGPNTGELFFGEGSRLTVL.

This clonotype was seen a handful of times. The gene calls are TRBV12-3 or TRBV12-4 and TRBJ2-3, with 7 bases lining up with TRBD2. Unmatched junction bases numbered 14, after V lost 3 bases and J lost 5 bases. This CDR3 spans 17 amino acids. CDR3 sequence (DNA): TGTGCCAGCAGTTTCCGGACTAGTCCGATTTTCAGAGATACGCAGTATTTT. It is translated as CASSFRTSPIFRDTQYF.

The table lists this clonotype with many counts. The V and J genes are TRBV18 and TRBJ1-5, with unresolved D. Trimming left V 8 bases short and J 2 bases short, with 10 bases between. Germline-derived CDR1 and CDR2 are KGHSH and LQKENI. The CDR3 covers 13 residues. CDR3 in amino acids: CASRGGGNQPQHF. The DNA for the CDR3 is TGTGCCAGCCGGGGTGGGGGCAATCAGCCCCAGCATTTT.

This clonotype was recorded many times. The rearrangement links TRBV7-9 to TRBJ2-3; 10 nucleotides line up with TRBD1. The length of the CDR3 is 18 residues. The trim removed 4 bases at V and 0 bases at J, leaving 10 bases unmatched. The V gene's germline CDR1 is SEHNR and CDR2 FQNEAQ (reference sequence). CDR3 coding DNA: TGTGCCAGCAGCTCCCGGGACAGGGGCCCCATTAGCACAGATACGCAGTATTTT. It encodes CASSSRDRGPISTDTQYF.

The sample holds a few counts of this clonotype. V usage is TRBV27 and J usage is TRBJ2-7; possibly TRBD1 for D (5 bases). The CDR3 is made up of 13 amino acids. V lost 4 bases and J lost 1, with 8 bases in between. The germline CDR1 and CDR2 sequences are MNHEY and SMNVEV (reference sequence). CDR3 loop: CASSYRQSYEQYF. Here the CDR3 DNA reads TGTGCCAGCAGTTACCGACAGTCCTACGAGCAGTACTTC.

The chain employs TRBV2 and TRBJ2-3; D remains unclear. Germline values: CDR1 SNHLY, CDR2 FYNNEI. V was clipped by 9 bases and J by 4 bases, with 26 bases between them. The CDR3 sequence is 17 residues long. CDR3 nucleotides: TGTGCCAGGAGTCGGTCCGGATCTCGGCCGGGTTCAGATACGCAGTATTTT. Encoded protein: CARSRSGSRPGSDTQYF.

There are many counts of this clonotype. Here the CDR3 reads CSARGGLAGDNEQFF. The DNA of the CDR3 is TGCAGTGCTAGAGGCGGACTAGCGGGGGACAATGAGCAGTTCTTC. The chain combines TRBV20-1 with TRBJ2-1; 13 bases agree with TRBD2. Per the germline V gene, CDR1 is DFQATT and CDR2 is SNEGSKA (reference sequence). With V trimmed by 1 base and J by 5 bases, 2 bases remained unmatched. There are 15 residues in the CDR3.

The chain employs TRBV3-1 and TRBJ2-7, with D possibly being TRBD1 (5 bases). This CDR3 is 11 amino acids long. The V and J ends lost 5 bases and 11 bases respectively, with 13 bases between them. CDR1 and CDR2 from the germline V gene are LGHDT and YNNKEL (reference sequence). The chain's CDR3 is CASSFGQRKYF. CDR3 coding DNA: TGTGCCAGCAGCTTTGGACAACGGAAGTACTTC.

The rearrangement links TRBV7-2 to TRBJ2-5; 11 nucleotides agree with TRBD2. CDR3 length: 15 residues. V trimming: 5 bases; J trimming: 7 bases; junction bases outside the gene matches: 9. From germline, CDR1 is SGHTA and CDR2 FQGNSA. The CDR3 DNA is TGTGCCAGCAGCCCGGGTAGCGGGAGGGGAGGGACCCAGTACTTC. It is translated as CASSPGSGRGGTQYF. The full variable domain, with the rest looked up from reference TRBV7-2 and TRBJ2-5, is GAGVSQSPSNKVTEKGKDVELRCDPISGHTALYWYRQSLGQGLEFLIYFQGNSAPDKSGLPSDRFSAERTGGSVSTLTIQRTQQEDSAVYLCASSPGSGRGGTQYFGPGTRLLVL.

J is TRBJ1-4 and V is TRBV7-9, with TRBD1 as a possible D gene (5 bases). The V gene lost 0 bases and the J gene lost 14 bases, with 13 bases spanning the gap. The V gene's germline CDR1 is SEHNR and CDR2 FQNEAQ (reference sequence). The CDR3 covers 13 residues. DNA of the CDR3: TGTGCCAGCAGCTTAGCCGAGACAGTACGGCTGTTTTTT. This translates into CASSLAETVRLFF.

This clonotype has only a few counts. The chain has TRBV29-1 and TRBJ2-3, with 12 bases lining up with TRBD2. J lost 7 bases, V lost 8 bases, and 16 bases had no gene match. The CDR3 runs to 16 residues. Germline CDR1 is SQVTM and CDR2 is ANQGSEA. The CDR3 nucleotides read TGCAGCACTTGGACTAGCGGGGCACCTTCGGTGAATACGCAGTATTTT. Translated, it gives CSTWTSGAPSVNTQYF.

There are a few counts of this clonotype. This chain uses TRBV20-1 with TRBJ2-1; the D gene is possibly TRBD2 (6 bases). Germline CDR1 is DFQATT and CDR2 is SNEGSKA (reference sequence). Between the trimmed V and J ends, which lost 0 bases and 6 bases, there was a span of 18 bases. The CDR3 has 16 amino acids. The CDR3: CSARDLGGMGSNEQFF. CDR3 nucleotides: TGCAGTGCTAGAGATCTCGGCGGGATGGGTTCCAATGAGCAGTTCTTC.

There are many counts of this clonotype. This chain connects TRBV12-3 or TRBV12-4 to TRBJ1-1; no clear D. This CDR3 is built from 13 residues. Trimming stripped 10 bases from V and 3 bases from J, with 15 bases between. CDR3: CATAPERDTEAFF. CDR3 nucleotides: TGTGCCACCGCCCCCGAGCGGGACACTGAAGCTTTCTTT.

This clonotype was seen repeatedly, ten times or more. CDR3 loop: CSVTGGQRLFYGYTF. Here the CDR3 DNA reads TGCAGCGTTACCGGAGGGCAGCGTCTTTTCTATGGCTACACCTTC. The chain joins TRBV29-1 to TRBJ1-2; D not resolved. CDR3 length: 15 amino acids. V shed 5 bases and J shed 4 bases, with 20 bases lying between them. Germline V gene lookup returns CDR1 SQVTM and CDR2 ANQGSEA.

V is TRBV12-2 and J is TRBJ2-3; TRBD2 is the table's D call and was not checked against the DNA. TRBV12-2 constitutes a pseudogene. The CDR3 has 15 residues. CDR3 nucleotide sequence: TGTGCAAGTCGCTTAGATCAGGAGCCCTCAGATACGCAGTATTTT. Its translation is CASRLDQEPSDTQYF.

The sample holds many counts of this clonotype. V gene TRBV29-1 combines with J gene TRBJ2-1, with 10 bases fitting TRBD2. Losses at the gene ends were 1 base for V and 9 bases for J; bases not matched to a gene: 12. The CDR3 contains 16 residues. CDR1 is SQVTM, CDR2 ANQGSEA, per germline. The CDR3 region is CSVEVLAGARVGEQFF. For the CDR3, the DNA is TGCAGCGTTGAAGTGCTAGCGGGAGCAAGGGTGGGTGAGCAGTTCTTC.

V usage is TRBV12-3 or TRBV12-4 and J usage is TRBJ1-3; no clear D. V lost 3 bases and J lost 4, with 7 bases in between. The CDR3 sequence is 13 residues long. The DNA of the CDR3 is TGTGCCAGCAGTTTCACACAGGGAAACACCATATATTTT. It is translated as CASSFTQGNTIYF.

This clonotype was recorded at least ten times. The J gene is TRBJ2-2, the V gene TRBV5-6, with D possibly matching TRBD1 (6 bases). CDR1 SGHDT and CDR2 YYEEEE come from the germline V gene. V was pared by 0 bases and J by 2 bases, with 11 bases between. CDR3 length equals 16 residues. The CDR3 nucleotides read TGTGCCAGCAGCTTGGGGGGGCGAAGAAACACCGGGGAGCTGTTTTTT. Amino acids: CASSLGGRRNTGELFF.

This clonotype was detected only a few times. The chain has TRBV11-2 and TRBJ2-7; 8 bases fit TRBD2. The CDR3 contains 16 residues. Trimming cost V 0 bases and J 3 bases; bases outside gene matches: 7. Looked up from germline, CDR1 is SGHAT and CDR2 is FQNNGV. The CDR3 coding sequence is TGTGCCAGCAGCTTAGATCTAGCGGGCTCCGTCTACGAGCAGTACTTC. It yields the protein CASSLDLAGSVYEQYF.

This chain connects TRBV6-2 or TRBV6-3 to TRBJ2-7, with 9 nucleotides matching TRBD1. The CDR3 has 17 residues. Germline V gives CDR1 MNHEY, CDR2 SVGEGT. The V gene end was trimmed by 2 bases and the J gene end by 1 base; junction bases not matched to a gene: 9. CDR3 loop: CASSYPRDRDWSYEQYF. DNA of the CDR3: TGTGCCAGCAGTTACCCACGGGACAGGGATTGGTCCTACGAGCAGTACTTC.

This clonotype has only a few counts. The V and J genes are TRBV4-1 and TRBJ2-1; possibly TRBD1 or TRBD2 for D (5 bases each). The germline V gene encodes CDR1 MGHRA and CDR2 YSYEKL. CDR3 length: 16 residues. V gave up 4 bases and J gave up 0 bases, with 13 bases separating them. The CDR3 nucleotides read TGCGCCAGCAGCCCGGGGCCCTCCAGCTCCTACAATGAGCAGTTCTTC. Translating gives CASSPGPSSSYNEQFF.